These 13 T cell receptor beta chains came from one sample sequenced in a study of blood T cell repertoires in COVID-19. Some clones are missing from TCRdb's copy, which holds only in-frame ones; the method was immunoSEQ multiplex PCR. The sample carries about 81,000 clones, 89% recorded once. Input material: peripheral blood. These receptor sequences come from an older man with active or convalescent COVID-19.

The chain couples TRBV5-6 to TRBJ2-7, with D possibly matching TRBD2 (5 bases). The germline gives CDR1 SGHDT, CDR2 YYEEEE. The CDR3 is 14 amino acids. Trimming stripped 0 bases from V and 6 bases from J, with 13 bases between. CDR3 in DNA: TGTGCCAGCAGCTTGGCCGCCGGAGCGGTCGAGCAGTACTTC. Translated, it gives CASSLAAGAVEQYF.

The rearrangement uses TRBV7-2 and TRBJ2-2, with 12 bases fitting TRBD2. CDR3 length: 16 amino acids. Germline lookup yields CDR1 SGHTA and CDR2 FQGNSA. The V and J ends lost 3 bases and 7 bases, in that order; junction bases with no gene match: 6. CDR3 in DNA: TGTGCCAGCAGCTTCACTAGCGGGGGGTATGGCGGGGAGCTGTTTTTT. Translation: CASSFTSGGYGGELFF.

CDR3 amino acids: CASSLAGTPLGGYTF. The CDR3 nucleotides are TGTGCCAGCAGCTTAGCAGGGACACCCCTCGGGGGCTACACCTTC. The chain links TRBV7-2 to TRBJ1-2, with TRBD1 as a possible D gene (6 bases). V was pared by 0 bases and J by 8 bases, with 16 bases between. The CDR3 spans 15 residues. Germline CDR1 is SGHTA and CDR2 is FQGNSA.

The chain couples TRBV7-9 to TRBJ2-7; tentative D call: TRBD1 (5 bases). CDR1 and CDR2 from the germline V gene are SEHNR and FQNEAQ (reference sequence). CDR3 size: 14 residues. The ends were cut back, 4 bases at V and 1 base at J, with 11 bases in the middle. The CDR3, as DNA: TGTGCCAGCAGCTCCGTAAGGGGTTCCTACGAGCAGTACTTC. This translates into CASSSVRGSYEQYF.

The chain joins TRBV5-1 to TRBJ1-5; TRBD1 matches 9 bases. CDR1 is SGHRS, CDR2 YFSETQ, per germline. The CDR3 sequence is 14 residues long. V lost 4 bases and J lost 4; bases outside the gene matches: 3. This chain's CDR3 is CASSIGTGNQPQHF. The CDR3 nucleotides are TGCGCCAGCAGCATTGGGACAGGGAATCAGCCCCAGCATTTT. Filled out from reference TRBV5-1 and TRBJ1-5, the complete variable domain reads KAGVTQTPRYLIKTRGQQVTLSCSPISGHRSVSWYQQTPGQGLQFLFEYFSETQRNKGNFPGRFSGRQFSNSRSEMNVSTLELGDSALYLCASSIGTGNQPQHFGDGTRLSIL.

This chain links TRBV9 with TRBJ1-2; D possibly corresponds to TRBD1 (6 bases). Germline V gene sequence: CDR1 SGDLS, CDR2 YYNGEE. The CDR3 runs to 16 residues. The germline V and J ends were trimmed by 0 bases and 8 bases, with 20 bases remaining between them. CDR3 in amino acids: CASSVASRGRLGGYTF. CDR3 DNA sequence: TGTGCCAGCAGCGTAGCAAGCAGGGGCCGTCTGGGAGGCTACACCTTC.

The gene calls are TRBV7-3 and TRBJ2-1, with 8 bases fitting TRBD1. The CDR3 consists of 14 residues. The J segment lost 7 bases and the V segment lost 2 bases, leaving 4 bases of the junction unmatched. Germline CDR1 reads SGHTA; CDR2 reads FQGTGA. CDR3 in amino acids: CASSLDRGLNEQFF. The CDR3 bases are TGTGCCAGCAGCTTAGACAGGGGTTTGAATGAGCAGTTCTTC.

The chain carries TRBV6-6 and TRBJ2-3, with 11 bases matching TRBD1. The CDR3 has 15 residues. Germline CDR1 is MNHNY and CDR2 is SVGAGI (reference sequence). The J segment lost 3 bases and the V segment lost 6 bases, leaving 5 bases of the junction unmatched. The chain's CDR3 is CASSSGQGGTDTQYF. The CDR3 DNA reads TGTGCCAGCAGCTCGGGACAGGGGGGAACAGATACGCAGTATTTT.

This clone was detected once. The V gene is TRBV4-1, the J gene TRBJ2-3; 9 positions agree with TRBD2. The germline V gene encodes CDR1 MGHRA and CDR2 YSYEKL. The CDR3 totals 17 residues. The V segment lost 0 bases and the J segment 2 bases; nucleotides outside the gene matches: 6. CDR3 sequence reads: CASSQDKTSGSTDTQYF. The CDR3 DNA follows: TGCGCCAGCAGCCAAGATAAAACTAGCGGGTCCACAGATACGCAGTATTTT.

The CDR3 here is CASSQVGATNEKLFF. CDR3 nucleotide sequence: TGTGCCAGTAGCCAGGTGGGCGCAACTAATGAAAAACTGTTTTTT. The chain combines TRBV19 with TRBJ1-4, with D uncertain. Between the trimmed V and J ends, which lost 6 bases and 0 bases, there was a span of 11 bases. The germline gives CDR1 LNHDA, CDR2 SQIVND (reference sequence). This CDR3 region has 15 residues. Combining the CDR3 with reference TRBV19 and TRBJ1-4 gives the whole variable domain DGGITQSPKYLFRKEGQNVTLSCEQNLNHDAMYWYRQDPGQGLRLIYYSQIVNDFQKGDIAEGYSVSREKKESFPLTVTSAQKNPTAFYLCASSQVGATNEKLFFGSGTQLSVL.

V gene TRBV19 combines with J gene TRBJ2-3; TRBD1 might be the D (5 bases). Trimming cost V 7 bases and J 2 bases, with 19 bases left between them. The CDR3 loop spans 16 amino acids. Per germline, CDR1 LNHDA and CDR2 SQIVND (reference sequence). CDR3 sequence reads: CASNGVGGRDTDTQYF. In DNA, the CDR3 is TGTGCCAGTAATGGGGTTGGTGGCAGGGACACAGATACGCAGTATTTT. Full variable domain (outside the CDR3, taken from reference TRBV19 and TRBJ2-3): DGGITQSPKYLFRKEGQNVTLSCEQNLNHDAMYWYRQDPGQGLRLIYYSQIVNDFQKGDIAEGYSVSREKKESFPLTVTSAQKNPTAFYLCASNGVGGRDTDTQYFGPGTRLTVL.

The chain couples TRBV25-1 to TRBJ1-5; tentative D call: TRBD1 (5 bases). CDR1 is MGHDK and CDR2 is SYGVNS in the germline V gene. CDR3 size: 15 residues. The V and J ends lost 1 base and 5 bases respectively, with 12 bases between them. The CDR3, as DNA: TGTGCCAGCAGTGAATCTGGGGGGAGCTATCAGCCCCAGCATTTT. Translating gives CASSESGGSYQPQHF.

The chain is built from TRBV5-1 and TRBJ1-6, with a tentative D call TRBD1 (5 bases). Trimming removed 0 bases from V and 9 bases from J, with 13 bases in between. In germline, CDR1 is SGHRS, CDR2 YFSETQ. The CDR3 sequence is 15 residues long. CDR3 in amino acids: CASSLAGRERSPLHF. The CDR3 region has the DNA TGCGCCAGCAGCTTGGCGGGCAGGGAACGTTCACCCCTCCACTTT.